This T cell receptor beta chain was found in a study of regulatory T cells in long-lasting Graves disease. The CDR3 runs 14 residues. The V end was cut by 7 bases, the J end by 2 bases, with 14 bases between. Time point: newly diagnosed GD, antithyroid drugs for less than 3 months. PBMC RNA was the source of the TCR library. This clonotype showed up many times. According to the study, TCR beta libraries were built with iRepertoire HTBI primers and CDR3-region Arm-PCR. TCRdb fed the multiplex PCR reads into MiXCR, producing one record per CDR3 protein. The sample consists of 530,000 or so distinct CDR3 sequences, roughly a sixth of them appearing once. These same records also appear under a second study, on T cells in Graves' hyperthyroidism and ophthalmopathy. That paper notes: The authors deemed Graves' hyperthyroidism stable absent ophthalmopathy progression within 18 months. The HTBI primer set drove a first-round RT-PCR of the TCR CDR3.

This chain links TRBV12-3 or TRBV12-4 with TRBJ1-1; D is uncertain. This sequence was found in a man aged 18-30 years with Graves disease. The source was peripheral blood mononuclear cells (PBMCs), collected at new diagnosis, from a patient treated with antithyroid drugs. The CDR3 region has the DNA TGTGCCAGCAAGGTCGGGTCCCCCAACACTGAAGCTTTCTTT. The encoded protein is CASKVGSPNTEAFF.